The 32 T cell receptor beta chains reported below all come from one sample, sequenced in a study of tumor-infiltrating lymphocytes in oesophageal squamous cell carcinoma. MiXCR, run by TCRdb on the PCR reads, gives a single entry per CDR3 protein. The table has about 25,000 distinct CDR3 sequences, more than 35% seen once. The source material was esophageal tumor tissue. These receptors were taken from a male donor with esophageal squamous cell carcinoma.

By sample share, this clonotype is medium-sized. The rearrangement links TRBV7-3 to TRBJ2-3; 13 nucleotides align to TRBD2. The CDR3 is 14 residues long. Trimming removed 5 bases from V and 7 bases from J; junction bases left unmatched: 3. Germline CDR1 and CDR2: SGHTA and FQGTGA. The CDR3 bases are TGTGCCAGCAGCGAACTAGCGGGGGGGCATACGCAGTATTTT. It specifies CASSELAGGHTQYF.

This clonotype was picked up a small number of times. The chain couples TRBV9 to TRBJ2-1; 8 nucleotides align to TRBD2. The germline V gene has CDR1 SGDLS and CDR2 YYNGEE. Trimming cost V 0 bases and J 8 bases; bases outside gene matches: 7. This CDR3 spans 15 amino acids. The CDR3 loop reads CASSVEGTRGDEQFF. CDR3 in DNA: TGTGCCAGCAGCGTAGAAGGGACTAGAGGCGATGAGCAGTTCTTC.

The CDR3 DNA reads as TGTGCCAGCTCACAACTGGGACAGTTGATGAACTATGGCTACACCTTC. Amino acid sequence: CASSQLGQLMNYGYTF. The chain couples TRBV18 to TRBJ2-6, with 7 bases identical to TRBD1. The J call could be wrong; TRBJ1-2 is a better fit for the DNA end. The germline V gene has CDR1 KGHSH and CDR2 LQKENI. The CDR3 has 16 residues.

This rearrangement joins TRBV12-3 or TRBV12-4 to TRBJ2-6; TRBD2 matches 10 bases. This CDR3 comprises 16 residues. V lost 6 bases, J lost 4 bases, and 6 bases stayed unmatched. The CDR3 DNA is TGTGCCAGCAGACCAGCGGGGGGGCAAGGGGCCAACGTCCTGACTTTC. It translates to CASRPAGGQGANVLTF.

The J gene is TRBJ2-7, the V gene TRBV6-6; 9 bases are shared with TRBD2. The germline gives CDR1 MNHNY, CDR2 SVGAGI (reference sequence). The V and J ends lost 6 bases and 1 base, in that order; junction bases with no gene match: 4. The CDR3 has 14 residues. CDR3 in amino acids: CASSMAGGSYEQYF. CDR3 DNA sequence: TGTGCCAGCAGCATGGCGGGAGGGTCCTACGAGCAGTACTTC.

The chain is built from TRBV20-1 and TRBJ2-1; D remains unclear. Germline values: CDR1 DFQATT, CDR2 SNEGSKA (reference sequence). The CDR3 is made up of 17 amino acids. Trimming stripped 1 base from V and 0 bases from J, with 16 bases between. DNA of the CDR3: TGCAGTGCTAGAGGGAAAAACACACCGAGCTCCTACAATGAGCAGTTCTTC. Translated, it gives CSARGKNTPSSYNEQFF.

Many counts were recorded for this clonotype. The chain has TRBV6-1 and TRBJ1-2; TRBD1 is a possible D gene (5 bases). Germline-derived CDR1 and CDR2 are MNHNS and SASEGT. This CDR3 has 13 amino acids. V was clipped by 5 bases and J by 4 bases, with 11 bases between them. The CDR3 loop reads CASSTGTAYGYTF. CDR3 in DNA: TGTGCCAGCAGTACCGGGACGGCCTATGGCTACACCTTC.

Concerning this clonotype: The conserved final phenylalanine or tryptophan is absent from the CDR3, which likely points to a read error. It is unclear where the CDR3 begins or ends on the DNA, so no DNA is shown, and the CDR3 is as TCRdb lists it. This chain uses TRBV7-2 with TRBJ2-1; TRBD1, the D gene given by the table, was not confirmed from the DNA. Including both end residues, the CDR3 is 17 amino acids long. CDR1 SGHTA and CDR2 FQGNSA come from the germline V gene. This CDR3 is CASSLYPGHTYEQYFGS.

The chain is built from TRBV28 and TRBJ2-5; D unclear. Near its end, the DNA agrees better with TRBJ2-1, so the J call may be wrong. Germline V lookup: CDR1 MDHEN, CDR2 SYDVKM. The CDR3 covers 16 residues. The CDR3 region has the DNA TGTGCCAGCAGTTTTTGGCCGGGCCTTTGGCACAATGAGCAGTTCTTC. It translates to CASSFWPGLWHNEQFF.

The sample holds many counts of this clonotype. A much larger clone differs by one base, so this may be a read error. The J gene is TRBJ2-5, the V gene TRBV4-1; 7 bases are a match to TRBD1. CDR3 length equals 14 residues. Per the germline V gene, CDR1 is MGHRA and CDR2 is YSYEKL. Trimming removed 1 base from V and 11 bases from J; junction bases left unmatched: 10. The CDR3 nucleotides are TGCGCCAGCAGCCAAGGACAGGGTGGCAATGAGCAGTACTTC. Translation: CASSQGQGGNEQYF.

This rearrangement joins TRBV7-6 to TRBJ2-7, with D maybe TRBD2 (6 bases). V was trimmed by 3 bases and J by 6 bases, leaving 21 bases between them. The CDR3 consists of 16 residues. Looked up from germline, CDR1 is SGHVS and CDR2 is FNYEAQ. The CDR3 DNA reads TGTGCCAGCAGCTTTTGGGGACTGGGAGTCGGCGGCGAGCAGTACTTC. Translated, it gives CASSFWGLGVGGEQYF. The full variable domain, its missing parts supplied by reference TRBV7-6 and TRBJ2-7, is GAGVSQSPRYKVTKRGQDVALRCDPISGHVSLYWYRQALGQGPEFLTYFNYEAQQDKSGLPNDRFSAERPEGSISTLTIQRTEQRDSAMYRCASSFWGLGVGGEQYFGPGTRLTVT.

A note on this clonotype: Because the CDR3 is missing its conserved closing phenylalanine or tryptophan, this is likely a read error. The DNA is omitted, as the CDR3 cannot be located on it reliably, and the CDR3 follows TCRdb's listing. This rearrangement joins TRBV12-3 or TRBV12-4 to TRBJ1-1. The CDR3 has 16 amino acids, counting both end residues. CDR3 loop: CASSFLVVRNEQYFGP.

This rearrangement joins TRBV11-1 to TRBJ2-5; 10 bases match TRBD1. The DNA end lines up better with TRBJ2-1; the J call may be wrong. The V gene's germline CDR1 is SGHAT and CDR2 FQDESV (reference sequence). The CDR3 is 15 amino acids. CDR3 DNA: TGTGCCAGCAGCTACGACAGGGGGCCCTACAATGAGCAGTTCTTC. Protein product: CASSYDRGPYNEQFF.

The CDR3 loop is CASIEIGTGEYEQYF. CDR3 DNA: TGTGCCAGCATTGAGATCGGGACAGGAGAATACGAGCAGTACTTC. The V and J genes are TRBV6-1 and TRBJ2-4, with 8 bases identical to TRBD1. The last part of the DNA fits TRBJ2-7 better; the J call may be wrong. The germline V gene has CDR1 MNHNS and CDR2 SASEGT. This CDR3 has 15 amino acids.

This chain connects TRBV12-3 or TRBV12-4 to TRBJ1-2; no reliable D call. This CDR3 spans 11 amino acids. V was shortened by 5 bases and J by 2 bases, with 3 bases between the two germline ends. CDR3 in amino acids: CASSKNYGYTF. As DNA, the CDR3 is TGTGCCAGCAGTAAGAACTATGGCTACACCTTC.

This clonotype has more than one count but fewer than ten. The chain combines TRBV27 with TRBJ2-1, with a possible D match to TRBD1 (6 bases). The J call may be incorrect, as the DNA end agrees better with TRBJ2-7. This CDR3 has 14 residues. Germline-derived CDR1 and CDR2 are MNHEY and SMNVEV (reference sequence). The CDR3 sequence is CASSSGVVGYEQYF. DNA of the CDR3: TGTGCCAGCAGTTCAGGGGTGGTGGGGTACGAGCAGTACTTC.

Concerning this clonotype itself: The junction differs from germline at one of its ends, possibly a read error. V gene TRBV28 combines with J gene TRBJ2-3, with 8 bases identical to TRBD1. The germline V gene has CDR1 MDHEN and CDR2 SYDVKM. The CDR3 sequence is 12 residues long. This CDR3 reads CASSFQRQGSYF. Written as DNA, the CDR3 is TGTGCCAGCAGTTTCCAAAGACAGGGGTCGTACTTC.

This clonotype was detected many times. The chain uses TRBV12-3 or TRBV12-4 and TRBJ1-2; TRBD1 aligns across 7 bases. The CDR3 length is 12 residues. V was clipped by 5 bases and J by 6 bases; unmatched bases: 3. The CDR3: CASSRRGDGYTF. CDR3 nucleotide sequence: TGTGCCAGCAGTCGCAGGGGGGATGGCTACACCTTC.

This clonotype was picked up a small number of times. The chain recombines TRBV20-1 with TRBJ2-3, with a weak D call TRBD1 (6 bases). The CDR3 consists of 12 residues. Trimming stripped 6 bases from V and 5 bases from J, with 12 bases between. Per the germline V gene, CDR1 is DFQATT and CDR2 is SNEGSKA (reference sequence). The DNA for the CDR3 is TGCAGTGCCCACAGGGCGGGAGATACGCAGTATTTT. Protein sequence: CSAHRAGDTQYF.

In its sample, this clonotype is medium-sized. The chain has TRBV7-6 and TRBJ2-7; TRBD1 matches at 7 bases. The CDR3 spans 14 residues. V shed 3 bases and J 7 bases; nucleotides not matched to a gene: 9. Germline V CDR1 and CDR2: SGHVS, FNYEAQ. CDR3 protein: CASSFGTARREQYF. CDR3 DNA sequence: TGTGCCAGCAGCTTTGGGACAGCCCGCCGGGAGCAGTACTTC.

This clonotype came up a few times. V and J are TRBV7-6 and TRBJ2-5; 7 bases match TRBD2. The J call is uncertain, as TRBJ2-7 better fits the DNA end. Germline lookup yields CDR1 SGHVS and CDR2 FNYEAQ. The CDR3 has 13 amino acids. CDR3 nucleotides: TGTGCCAGCAGCTTAGTCGGGGGGTACGAGCAGTACTTC. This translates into CASSLVGGYEQYF.

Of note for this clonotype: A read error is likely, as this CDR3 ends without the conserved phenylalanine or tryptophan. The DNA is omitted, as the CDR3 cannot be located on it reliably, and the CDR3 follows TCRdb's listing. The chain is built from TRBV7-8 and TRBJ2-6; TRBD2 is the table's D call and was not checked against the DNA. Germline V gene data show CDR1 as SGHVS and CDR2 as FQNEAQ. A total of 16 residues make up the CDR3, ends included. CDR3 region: CASSWGTESYEQYFGA.

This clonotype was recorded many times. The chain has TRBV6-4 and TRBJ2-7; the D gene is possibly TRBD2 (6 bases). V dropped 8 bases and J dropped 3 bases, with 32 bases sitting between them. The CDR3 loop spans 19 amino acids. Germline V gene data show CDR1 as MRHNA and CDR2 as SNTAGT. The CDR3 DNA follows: TGTGCCAGCCCCTGGAACCACCCTATAGACGTAGCGGTCGTCTACGAGCAGTACTTC. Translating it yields CASPWNHPIDVAVVYEQYF.

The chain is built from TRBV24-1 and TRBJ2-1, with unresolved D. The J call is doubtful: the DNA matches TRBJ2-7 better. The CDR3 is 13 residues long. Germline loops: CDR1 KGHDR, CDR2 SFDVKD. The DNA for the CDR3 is TGTGCCACCAGTGATTCCACAGCCTACGAGCAGTACTTC. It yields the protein CATSDSTAYEQYF.

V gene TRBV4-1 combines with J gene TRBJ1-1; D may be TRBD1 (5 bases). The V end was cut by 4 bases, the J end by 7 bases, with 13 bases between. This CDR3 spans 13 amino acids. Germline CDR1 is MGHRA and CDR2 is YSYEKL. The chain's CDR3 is CASSPIWDLEAFF. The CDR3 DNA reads TGCGCCAGCAGCCCCATTTGGGACCTTGAAGCTTTCTTT.

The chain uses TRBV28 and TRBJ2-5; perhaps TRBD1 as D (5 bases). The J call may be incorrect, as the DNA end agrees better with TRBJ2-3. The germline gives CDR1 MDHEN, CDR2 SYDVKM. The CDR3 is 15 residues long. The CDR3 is CASSFQTAHTDTQYF. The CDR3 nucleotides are TGTGCCAGCAGTTTCCAGACAGCCCACACAGATACGCAGTATTTT.

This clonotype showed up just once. CDR3 DNA sequence: TGTGCCAGCAGTTACTCGGGGGTAGTGAACTATGGCTACACCTTC. Translated, it gives CASSYSGVVNYGYTF. The chain couples TRBV6-6 to TRBJ2-7; the D gene is possibly TRBD1 (5 bases). The DNA end is a closer match to TRBJ1-2, so the J assignment may be wrong. The CDR3 loop spans 15 amino acids. In germline, CDR1 is MNHNY, CDR2 SVGAGI (reference sequence).

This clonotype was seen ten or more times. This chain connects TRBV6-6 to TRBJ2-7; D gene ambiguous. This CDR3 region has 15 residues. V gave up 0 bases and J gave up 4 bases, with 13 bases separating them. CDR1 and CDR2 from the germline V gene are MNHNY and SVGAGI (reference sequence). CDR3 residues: CASSYSIPNGYEQYF. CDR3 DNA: TGTGCCAGCAGTTACTCGATCCCGAACGGGTACGAGCAGTACTTC.

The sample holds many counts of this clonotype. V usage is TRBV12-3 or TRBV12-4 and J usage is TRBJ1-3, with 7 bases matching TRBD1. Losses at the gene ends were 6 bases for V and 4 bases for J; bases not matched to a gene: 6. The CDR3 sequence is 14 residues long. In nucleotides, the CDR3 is TGTGCCAGCAGGCCGACAGGGACCGGAAACACCATATATTTT. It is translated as CASRPTGTGNTIYF.

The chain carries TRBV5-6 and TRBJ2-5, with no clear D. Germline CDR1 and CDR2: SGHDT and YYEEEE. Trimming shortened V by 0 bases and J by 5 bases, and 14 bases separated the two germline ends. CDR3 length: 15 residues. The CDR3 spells CASSLEVGVGETQYF. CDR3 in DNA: TGTGCCAGCAGCTTGGAAGTGGGTGTTGGGGAGACCCAGTACTTC.

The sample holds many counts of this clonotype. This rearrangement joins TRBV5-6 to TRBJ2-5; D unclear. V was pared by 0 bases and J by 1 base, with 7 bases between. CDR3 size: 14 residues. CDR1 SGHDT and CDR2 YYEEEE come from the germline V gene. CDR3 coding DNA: TGTGCCAGCAGCTTGGGAGAGGTCCAAGAGACCCAGTACTTC. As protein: CASSLGEVQETQYF.

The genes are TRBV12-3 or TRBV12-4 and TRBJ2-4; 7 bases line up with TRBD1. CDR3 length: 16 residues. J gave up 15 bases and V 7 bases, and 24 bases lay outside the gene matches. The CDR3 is CASKRGTEQNTGELYF. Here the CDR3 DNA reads TGTGCCAGCAAGAGAGGGACAGAGCAGAACACCGGGGAGCTGTACTTC.